The entry below describes one T cell receptor beta chain. The record originates from a study of shared T cell receptors in the human thymus. The CDR3 consists of 20 residues. Germline CDR1 is MNHEY and CDR2 is SMNVEV (reference sequence). The V end was cut by 0 bases, the J end by 2 bases, with 22 bases between. Here immunoSEQ multiplex PCR was the method, and the copy in TCRdb shows in-frame clones only, minus some. Of a few hundred thousand clones in the sample, approximately 95% were seen once. Sequenced sample: thymocytes. This clonotype was sampled from a human donor. The chain joins TRBV27 to TRBJ2-2; a weak D match, TRBD2 (5 bases). CDR3 sequence: CASSLSSGRRSRPNTGELFF. The CDR3 nucleotides read TGTGCCAGCAGTTTATCATCGGGCAGGAGGAGCCGCCCCAACACCGGGGAGCTGTTTTTT.